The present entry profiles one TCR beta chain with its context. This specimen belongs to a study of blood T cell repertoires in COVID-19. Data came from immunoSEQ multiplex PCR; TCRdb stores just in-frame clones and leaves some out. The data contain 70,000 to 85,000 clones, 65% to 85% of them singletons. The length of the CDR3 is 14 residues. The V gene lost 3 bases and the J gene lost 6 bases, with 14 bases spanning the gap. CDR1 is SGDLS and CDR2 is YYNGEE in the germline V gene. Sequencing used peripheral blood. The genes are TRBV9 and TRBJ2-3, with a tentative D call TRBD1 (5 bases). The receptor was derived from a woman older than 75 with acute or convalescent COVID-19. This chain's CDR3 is CASSAENNRDTQYF. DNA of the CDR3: TGTGCCAGCAGCGCCGAAAACAACAGGGATACGCAGTATTTT.